The TCR beta chain described here comes from a study of a mutant IDH1 vaccine in newly diagnosed glioma. Background on the study: Vaccinations, eight in total, occurred in weeks 1, 3, 5, 7, 11, 15, 19, 23. Of treated patients, approximately 60% were men and approximately 40% women, averaging about 40 years. Earlier care involved radiotherapy, temozolomide, or both, and the majority received both.

A word on this clone: The antigen remains undetermined.

General study results and limits: Top-clonotype changes in peripheral T cells seemed unrelated to pseudoprogression.

Regarding time point: week 5, during vaccination. The investigators gave 300 ug of mutant IDH1 20-mer peptide in each vaccine dose, together with topical imiquimod. The ends were cut back, 3 bases at V and 2 bases at J, with 11 bases in the middle. Per germline, CDR1 SGDLS and CDR2 YYNGEE. The CDR3 length is 14 residues. The table came from immunoSEQ multiplex PCR; TCRdb's copy has only in-frame clones and leaves some out. The table has approximately 61,000 clones, approximately 79% seen once. V gene TRBV9 combines with J gene TRBJ1-2, with D possibly matching TRBD1 (5 bases). The sequences come from PBMCs, collected from a glioma patient whose treatment included an IDH1 peptide vaccine. The receptor comes from a woman in her 50s with glioma. In nucleotides, the CDR3 is TGTGCCAGCAGCGGGACGACAGCCAACTATGGCTACACCTTC. Translation gives CASSGTTANYGYTF. The full variable domain, with the rest looked up from reference TRBV9 and TRBJ1-2, is DSGVTQTPKHLITATGQRVTLRCSPRSGDLSVYWYQQSLDQGLQFLIQYYNGEERAKGNILERFSAQQFPDLHSELNLSSLELGDSALYFCASSGTTANYGYTFGSGTRLTVV.